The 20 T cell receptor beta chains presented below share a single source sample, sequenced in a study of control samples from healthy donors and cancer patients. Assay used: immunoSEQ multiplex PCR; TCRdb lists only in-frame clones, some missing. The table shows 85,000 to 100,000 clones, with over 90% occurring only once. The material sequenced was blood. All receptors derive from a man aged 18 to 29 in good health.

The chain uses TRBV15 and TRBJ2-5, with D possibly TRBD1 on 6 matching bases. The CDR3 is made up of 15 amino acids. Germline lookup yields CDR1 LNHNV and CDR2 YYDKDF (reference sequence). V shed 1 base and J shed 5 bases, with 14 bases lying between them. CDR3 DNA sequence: TGTGCCACCAGCAGAGTTCAGGGGCGCGGGGAGACCCAGTACTTC. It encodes CATSRVQGRGETQYF.

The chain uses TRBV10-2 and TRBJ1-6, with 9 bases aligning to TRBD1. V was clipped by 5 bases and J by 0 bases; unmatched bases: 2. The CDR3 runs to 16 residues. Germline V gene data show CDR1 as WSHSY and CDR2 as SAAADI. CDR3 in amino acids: CASSKDRGSYNSPLHF. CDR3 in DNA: TGCGCCAGCAGTAAGGACAGGGGCTCCTATAATTCACCCCTCCACTTT.

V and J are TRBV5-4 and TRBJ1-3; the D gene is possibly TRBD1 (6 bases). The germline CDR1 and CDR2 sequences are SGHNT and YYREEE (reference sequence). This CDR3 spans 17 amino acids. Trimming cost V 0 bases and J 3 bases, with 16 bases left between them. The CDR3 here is CASSLVAVGGSGNTIYF. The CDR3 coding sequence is TGTGCCAGCAGCTTGGTTGCGGTGGGGGGCAGTGGAAACACCATATATTTT.

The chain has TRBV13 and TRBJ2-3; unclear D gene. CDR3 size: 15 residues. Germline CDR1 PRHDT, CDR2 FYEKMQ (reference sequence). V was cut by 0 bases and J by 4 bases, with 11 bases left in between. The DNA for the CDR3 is TGTGCCAGCAGCTTAGGAGGGCTGGCCCCAGATACGCAGTATTTT. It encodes CASSLGGLAPDTQYF.

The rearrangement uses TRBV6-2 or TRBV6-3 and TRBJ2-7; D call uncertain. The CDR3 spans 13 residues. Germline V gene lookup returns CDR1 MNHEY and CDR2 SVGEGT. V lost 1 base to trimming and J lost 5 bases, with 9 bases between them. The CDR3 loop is CASSYFRSHEQYF. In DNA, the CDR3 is TGTGCCAGCAGTTACTTTCGGTCGCACGAGCAGTACTTC.

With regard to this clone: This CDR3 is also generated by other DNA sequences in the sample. CDR3 protein: CSVGGSSYEQYF. The CDR3 DNA is TGCAGCGTGGGTGGGAGCTCCTACGAGCAGTACTTC. The chain uses TRBV29-1 and TRBJ2-7; TRBD2 is a possible D gene (5 bases). This CDR3 comprises 12 residues. Trimming removed 6 bases at V and 0 bases at J, with 9 bases between. The germline V gene encodes CDR1 SQVTM and CDR2 ANQGSEA.

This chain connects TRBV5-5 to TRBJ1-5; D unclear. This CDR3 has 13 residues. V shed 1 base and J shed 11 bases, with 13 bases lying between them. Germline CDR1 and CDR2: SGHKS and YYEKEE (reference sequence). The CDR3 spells CASSLTDHVSQHF. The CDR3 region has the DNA TGTGCCAGCAGCTTGACCGACCATGTGTCCCAGCATTTT.

CDR3 DNA: TGCAGCGTTGAAATTAGGGGGGCTGCCTATGGCTACACCTTC. Translating it yields CSVEIRGAAYGYTF. The chain carries TRBV29-1 and TRBJ1-2; weak D call: TRBD1 (6 bases). The length of the CDR3 is 14 residues. V was clipped by 2 bases and J by 4 bases, with 14 bases between them. Germline V gives CDR1 SQVTM, CDR2 ANQGSEA.

The CDR3 sequence is CASQGLAFRETQYF. CDR3 bases: TGTGCCAGCCAAGGACTAGCCTTTCGGGAGACCCAGTACTTC. V gene TRBV7-9 combines with J gene TRBJ2-5, with 8 nucleotides matching TRBD2. Germline lookup yields CDR1 SEHNR and CDR2 FQNEAQ (reference sequence). The V segment lost 8 bases and the J segment 5 bases; nucleotides outside the gene matches: 10. The CDR3 loop spans 14 amino acids. The entire variable domain, with the rest obtained from reference TRBV7-9 and TRBJ2-5, is as follows: DTGVSQNPRHKITKRGQNVTFRCDPISEHNRLYWYRQTLGQGPEFLTYFQNEAQLEKSRLLSDRFSAERPKGSFSTLEIQRTEQGDSAMYLCASQGLAFRETQYFGPGTRLLVL.

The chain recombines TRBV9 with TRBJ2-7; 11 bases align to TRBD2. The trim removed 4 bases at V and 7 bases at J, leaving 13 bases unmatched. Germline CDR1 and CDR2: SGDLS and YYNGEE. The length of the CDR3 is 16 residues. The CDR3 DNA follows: TGTGCCAGCAGCTCCCCCCGTAGCGGGAGGGTGGGGGAGCAGTACTTC. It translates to CASSSPRSGRVGEQYF.

In nucleotides, the CDR3 is TGCGCCAGCAGCCACTTAGAAGGACAGACTGGAAACACCATATATTTT. Protein sequence: CASSHLEGQTGNTIYF. The chain carries TRBV4-1 and TRBJ1-3; possible D gene TRBD1, 6 bases. This CDR3 has 16 residues. The V gene's germline CDR1 is MGHRA and CDR2 YSYEKL. Trimming stripped 3 bases from V and 2 bases from J, with 14 bases between.

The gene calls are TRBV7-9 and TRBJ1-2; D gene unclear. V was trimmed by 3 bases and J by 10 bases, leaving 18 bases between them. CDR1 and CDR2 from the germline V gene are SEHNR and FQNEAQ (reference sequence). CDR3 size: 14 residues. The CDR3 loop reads CASSFSGGRGNYTF. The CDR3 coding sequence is TGTGCCAGCAGCTTCTCGGGAGGGCGCGGTAACTACACCTTC.

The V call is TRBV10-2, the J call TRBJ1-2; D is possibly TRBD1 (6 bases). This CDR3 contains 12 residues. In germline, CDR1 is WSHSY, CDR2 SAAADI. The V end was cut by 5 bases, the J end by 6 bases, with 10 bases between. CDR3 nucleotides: TGCGCCAGCAGTATCCCAGGGGATGGCTACACCTTC. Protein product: CASSIPGDGYTF.

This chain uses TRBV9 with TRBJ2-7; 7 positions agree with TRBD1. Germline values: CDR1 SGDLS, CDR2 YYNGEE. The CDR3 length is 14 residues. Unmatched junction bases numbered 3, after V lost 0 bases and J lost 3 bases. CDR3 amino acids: CASSVGTGVYEQYF. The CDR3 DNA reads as TGTGCCAGCAGCGTAGGAACAGGGGTCTACGAGCAGTACTTC.

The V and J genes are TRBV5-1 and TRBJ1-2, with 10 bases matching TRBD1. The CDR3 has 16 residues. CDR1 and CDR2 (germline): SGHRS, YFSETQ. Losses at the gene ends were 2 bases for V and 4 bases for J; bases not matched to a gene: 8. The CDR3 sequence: CASSFDRGQGSYGYTF. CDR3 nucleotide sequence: TGCGCCAGCAGCTTTGACAGGGGGCAAGGAAGCTATGGCTACACCTTC. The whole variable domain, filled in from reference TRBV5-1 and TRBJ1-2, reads KAGVTQTPRYLIKTRGQQVTLSCSPISGHRSVSWYQQTPGQGLQFLFEYFSETQRNKGNFPGRFSGRQFSNSRSEMNVSTLELGDSALYLCASSFDRGQGSYGYTFGSGTRLTVV.

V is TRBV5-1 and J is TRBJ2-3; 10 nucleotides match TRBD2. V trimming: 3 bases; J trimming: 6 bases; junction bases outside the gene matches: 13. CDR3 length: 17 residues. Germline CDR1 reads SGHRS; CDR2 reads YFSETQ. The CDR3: CASSSLLGAGGPDTQYF. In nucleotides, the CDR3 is TGCGCCAGCAGCTCCCTCCTAGGAGCGGGGGGGCCGGATACGCAGTATTTT.

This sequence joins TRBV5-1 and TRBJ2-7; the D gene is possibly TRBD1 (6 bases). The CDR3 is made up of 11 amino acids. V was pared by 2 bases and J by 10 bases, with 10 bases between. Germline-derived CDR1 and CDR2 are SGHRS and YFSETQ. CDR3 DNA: TGCGCCAGCAGCTTACAGGGACACCAGTACTTC. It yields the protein CASSLQGHQYF.

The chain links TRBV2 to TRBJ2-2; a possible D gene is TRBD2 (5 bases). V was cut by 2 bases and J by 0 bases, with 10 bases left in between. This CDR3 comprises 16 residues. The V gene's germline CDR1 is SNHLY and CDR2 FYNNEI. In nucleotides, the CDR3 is TGTGCCAGCAGTGAAAGCCCTAGCCCGAACACCGGGGAGCTGTTTTTT. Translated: CASSESPSPNTGELFF.

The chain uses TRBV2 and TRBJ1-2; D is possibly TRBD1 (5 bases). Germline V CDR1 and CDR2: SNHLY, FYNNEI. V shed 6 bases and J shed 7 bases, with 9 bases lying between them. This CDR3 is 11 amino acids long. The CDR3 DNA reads TGTGCCAGCAGAGACAGAAGTGGCTACACCTTC. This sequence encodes CASRDRSGYTF.

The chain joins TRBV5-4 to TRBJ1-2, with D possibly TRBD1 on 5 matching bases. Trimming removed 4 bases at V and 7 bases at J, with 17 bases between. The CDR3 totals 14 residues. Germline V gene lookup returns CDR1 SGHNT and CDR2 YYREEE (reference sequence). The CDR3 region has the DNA TGTGCCAGCAGCACGGAGTTTGAAAGGGGTGGCTACACCTTC. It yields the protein CASSTEFERGGYTF.